What follows are 21 T cell receptor beta chains derived from one specimen sequenced in a study of control samples from healthy donors and cancer patients. The repertoire was sequenced with immunoSEQ multiplex PCR; TCRdb's copy has only in-frame clones and lacks some. Of 150,000 or so clones listed, over 85% are singletons. Sequencing was carried out using blood. These receptors all come from a man between 18 and 35 years old in good health.

The V gene is TRBV5-1, the J gene TRBJ2-7; 10 bases are shared with TRBD1. V dropped 3 bases and J dropped 0; count of bases not matched to a gene: 15. The CDR3 is 19 amino acids. Per the germline V gene, CDR1 is SGHRS and CDR2 is YFSETQ. For the CDR3, the DNA is TGCGCCAGCAGCTACCCCGTCGGGGGACAGGGGAATTTCTCCTACGAGCAGTACTTC. The encoded protein is CASSYPVGGQGNFSYEQYF.

CDR3 region: CASSERSKGRGEQFF. As DNA, the CDR3 is TGTGCCAGCAGTGAACGTTCGAAAGGGCGGGGCGAGCAGTTCTTC. The chain carries TRBV7-2 and TRBJ2-1; D may be TRBD2 (6 bases). Germline values: CDR1 SGHTA, CDR2 FQGNSA. CDR3 length: 15 amino acids. With 6 bases removed from V and 10 bases from J, the gap between germline ends came to 22 bases.

The chain has TRBV5-6 and TRBJ1-4; no clear D gene. The germline gives CDR1 SGHDT, CDR2 YYEEEE. The CDR3 loop spans 13 amino acids. Trimming stripped 4 bases from V and 13 bases from J, with 17 bases between. DNA of the CDR3: TGTGCCAGCAGCACAAGTTTGAGCACGGTACTGTTTTTT. Residues: CASSTSLSTVLFF. The full variable domain, completed using reference TRBV5-6 and TRBJ1-4, is DAGVTQSPTHLIKTRGQQVTLRCSPKSGHDTVSWYQQALGQGPQFIFQYYEEEERQRGNFPDRFSGHQFPNYSSELNVNALLLGDSALYLCASSTSLSTVLFFGSGTQLSVL.

This sequence joins TRBV7-9 and TRBJ2-1; the D gene could be TRBD1 or TRBD2 (6 bases each). Germline V gives CDR1 SEHNR, CDR2 FQNEAQ (reference sequence). V dropped 5 bases and J dropped 0 bases, with 14 bases sitting between them. The CDR3 contains 16 residues. The CDR3 is CASSPRGLFSYNEQFF. The DNA of the CDR3 is TGTGCCAGCAGCCCACGGGGGCTGTTCTCCTACAATGAGCAGTTCTTC.

The chain is built from TRBV5-1 and TRBJ2-3; possibly TRBD1 for D (6 bases). The CDR3 extends over 14 amino acids. Trimming took 7 bases from V and 1 from J, leaving 13 bases between them. In germline, CDR1 is SGHRS, CDR2 YFSETQ. The chain's CDR3 is CASRPRGGTDTQYF. The CDR3 DNA reads as TGCGCCAGCCGTCCCAGGGGCGGCACAGATACGCAGTATTTT.

The rearrangement joins TRBV30 to TRBJ1-6; D is ambiguous. The V gene's germline CDR1 is GTSNPN and CDR2 SVGIG (reference sequence). The CDR3 totals 15 residues. V was clipped by 1 base and J by 9 bases, with 16 bases between them. CDR3 protein: CAWSGEGRNGSPLHF. The DNA for the CDR3 is TGTGCCTGGAGTGGCGAAGGGCGTAACGGTTCACCCCTCCACTTT.

The chain has TRBV5-4 and TRBJ2-1; D assignment may be TRBD1 or TRBD2 (6 bases each). V lost 5 bases to trimming and J lost 10 bases, with 13 bases between them. This CDR3 region has 12 residues. Germline CDR1 is SGHNT and CDR2 is YYREEE (reference sequence). CDR3 nucleotides: TGTGCCAGCAGACGTGGAGGGGGGGAGCAGTTCTTC. Translating gives CASRRGGGEQFF.

The chain couples TRBV5-8 to TRBJ2-1, with 8 bases fitting TRBD1. The V gene's germline CDR1 is SGHTS and CDR2 YDEGEE. The CDR3 length is 16 residues. V lost 4 bases, J lost 7 bases, and 13 bases stayed unmatched. This chain's CDR3 is CASSQSGRTGRNEQFF. CDR3 coding DNA: TGTGCCAGCAGCCAATCTGGCCGGACAGGGAGAAATGAGCAGTTCTTC.

This chain uses TRBV19 with TRBJ2-7; 7 nucleotides line up with TRBD1. Germline V gene lookup returns CDR1 LNHDA and CDR2 SQIVND (reference sequence). J was trimmed by 6 bases and V by 6 bases; bases with no gene match: 14. The CDR3 length is 15 residues. The CDR3 reads CASRYRGDLRSEQYF. The CDR3 nucleotides read TGTGCCAGTAGATACAGGGGAGATCTCCGCTCCGAGCAGTACTTC.

This clone was counted once. This rearrangement joins TRBV28 to TRBJ1-2; D possibly corresponds to TRBD1 (5 bases). V was trimmed by 5 bases and J by 3 bases, leaving 25 bases between them. Germline V lookup: CDR1 MDHEN, CDR2 SYDVKM. The CDR3 has 18 residues. The CDR3 loop is CASSPKGQPLLADYGYTF. CDR3 DNA: TGTGCCAGCAGTCCCAAGGGGCAGCCCCTTCTTGCGGACTATGGCTACACCTTC.

This clone has only one observation. CDR3 DNA sequence: TGTGCCTGGATTGGAGGGACCATCTCTGGAAACACCATATATTTT. Amino acids: CAWIGGTISGNTIYF. This sequence joins TRBV30 and TRBJ1-3, with a possible D match to TRBD1 (5 bases). The CDR3 contains 15 residues. Germline CDR1 reads GTSNPN; CDR2 reads SVGIG (reference sequence). Trimming cost V 4 bases and J 0 bases, with 13 bases left between them.

The chain links TRBV7-9 to TRBJ2-5; D remains unclear. The CDR3 is made up of 14 amino acids. V was trimmed by 5 bases and J by 0 bases, leaving 10 bases between them. CDR1 is SEHNR, CDR2 FQNEAQ, per germline (reference sequence). In nucleotides, the CDR3 is TGTGCCAGCAGCCCCCCCAGGAACCAAGAGACCCAGTACTTC. Amino acid sequence: CASSPPRNQETQYF.

The rearrangement links TRBV2 to TRBJ1-5; D is possibly TRBD1 (6 bases). Germline loops: CDR1 SNHLY, CDR2 FYNNEI. V lost 6 bases to trimming and J lost 4 bases, with 10 bases between them. The CDR3 is 13 amino acids. CDR3 protein: CASRGQKNQPQHF. In nucleotides, the CDR3 is TGTGCCAGCAGAGGACAGAAGAATCAGCCCCAGCATTTT.

This rearrangement joins TRBV6-6 to TRBJ1-5, with D maybe TRBD1 (6 bases). V lost 5 bases and J 2 bases, leaving 13 bases between the germline ends. The CDR3 extends over 15 amino acids. Germline CDR1 MNHNY, CDR2 SVGAGI (reference sequence). CDR3 sequence reads: CASSRNRQGNQPQHF. The DNA for the CDR3 is TGTGCCAGCAGTCGAAATCGACAGGGCAATCAGCCCCAGCATTTT.

This clone was seen once. This rearrangement joins TRBV18 to TRBJ2-7, with D maybe TRBD2 (6 bases). There are 13 residues in the CDR3. CDR1 KGHSH and CDR2 LQKENI come from the germline V gene. The germline V and J ends were trimmed by 3 bases and 3 bases, with 9 bases remaining between them. CDR3 in amino acids: CASSPPGVYEQYF. In DNA, the CDR3 is TGTGCCAGCTCACCCCCGGGAGTCTACGAGCAGTACTTC.

The rearrangement joins TRBV6-5 to TRBJ2-5; possibly TRBD1 or TRBD2 for D (5 bases each). CDR3 length equals 14 residues. The V and J ends lost 6 bases and 3 bases respectively, with 14 bases between them. The germline V gene encodes CDR1 MNHEY and CDR2 SVGAGI. CDR3 coding DNA: TGTGCCAGCAGACGACGGGACGGAAAAGAGACCCAGTACTTC. This translates into CASRRRDGKETQYF.

The chain carries TRBV24-1 and TRBJ2-2; D is perhaps TRBD1 (6 bases). V dropped 1 base and J dropped 1 base, with 12 bases sitting between them. There are 17 residues in the CDR3. Germline CDR1 is KGHDR and CDR2 is SFDVKD. This CDR3 reads CATSDFRTAKNTGELFF. DNA of the CDR3: TGTGCCACCAGTGATTTTCGGACAGCAAAGAACACCGGGGAGCTGTTTTTT.

This rearrangement joins TRBV27 to TRBJ1-1, with D perhaps matching TRBD1 (6 bases). This CDR3 is 13 amino acids long. CDR1 MNHEY and CDR2 SMNVEV come from the germline V gene (reference sequence). V was clipped by 4 bases and J by 0 bases, with 6 bases between them. This CDR3 reads CASSWTVNTEAFF. CDR3 in DNA: TGTGCCAGCAGTTGGACAGTGAACACTGAAGCTTTCTTT.

In this sample, this clone turned up a few times. This rearrangement joins TRBV5-4 to TRBJ1-1; weak D call: TRBD1 (5 bases). This CDR3 spans 15 amino acids. The germline gives CDR1 SGHNT, CDR2 YYREEE (reference sequence). V lost 0 bases to trimming and J lost 1 base, with 10 bases between them. CDR3 amino acids: CASSLEAGKNTEAFF. The CDR3, as DNA: TGTGCCAGCAGCTTGGAGGCAGGGAAGAACACTGAAGCTTTCTTT.

The chain uses TRBV30 and TRBJ1-2; D is possibly TRBD1 (6 bases). Germline V CDR1 and CDR2: GTSNPN, SVGIG (reference sequence). Trimming stripped 4 bases from V and 5 bases from J, with 14 bases between. The CDR3 has 13 amino acids. This chain's CDR3 is CAWTEGGPYGYTF. The CDR3 bases are TGTGCCTGGACAGAGGGGGGCCCTTATGGCTACACCTTC.

The rearrangement uses TRBV5-1 and TRBJ2-3, with D possibly matching TRBD2 (5 bases). V was trimmed by 0 bases and J by 4 bases, leaving 6 bases between them. This CDR3 spans 13 amino acids. CDR1 SGHRS and CDR2 YFSETQ come from the germline V gene. CDR3 bases: TGCGCCAGCAGCTTGGCGGGATCAGATACGCAGTATTTT. As protein: CASSLAGSDTQYF. The entire variable domain, with the rest obtained from reference TRBV5-1 and TRBJ2-3, is as follows: KAGVTQTPRYLIKTRGQQVTLSCSPISGHRSVSWYQQTPGQGLQFLFEYFSETQRNKGNFPGRFSGRQFSNSRSEMNVSTLELGDSALYLCASSLAGSDTQYFGPGTRLTVL.